These 20 T cell receptor beta chains were all obtained from the same sample, sequenced in a study of OX40 agonist ivuxolimab in advanced cancers. Clones were sequenced by immunoSEQ multiplex PCR, and TCRdb holds only the in-frame ones, with some missing. Found here are tens of thousands of clones, roughly 93% of them singletons; the top ten hold approximately 20%. Sequencing was performed on CD4+ or CD8+ T cells sorted from blood, taken in a trial of the OX40 agonist ivuxolimab. The receptor source for this set is an adult with an advanced solid tumor such as melanoma, head and neck, liver or kidney cancer.

This clone has a single count. The J gene is TRBJ1-2, the V gene TRBV19, with 8 bases identical to TRBD1. Germline CDR1 reads LNHDA; CDR2 reads SQIVND (reference sequence). V lost 6 bases and J lost 2; bases outside the gene matches: 8. The CDR3 has 15 amino acids. In DNA, the CDR3 is TGTGCCAGTAGCGAAAGACAGGGGAGAAACTATGGCTACACCTTC. Translated: CASSERQGRNYGYTF.

J is TRBJ2-7 and V is TRBV6-6, with D possibly matching TRBD2 (5 bases). Germline lookup yields CDR1 MNHNY and CDR2 SVGAGI (reference sequence). V shed 6 bases and J shed 3 bases, with 15 bases lying between them. The CDR3 extends over 14 amino acids. The CDR3: CASSKIGGNYEQYF. Written as DNA, the CDR3 is TGTGCCAGCAGCAAAATAGGAGGCAACTACGAGCAGTACTTC.

V gene TRBV25-1 combines with J gene TRBJ2-7; TRBD1 is a possible D gene (7 bases). Germline V gene data show CDR1 as MGHDK and CDR2 as SYGVNS. This CDR3 contains 14 residues. Trimming cost V 2 bases and J 4 bases, with 12 bases left between them. Here the CDR3 DNA reads TGTGCCAGCAGTGAAGGGGGGACAGCTTACGAGCAGTACTTC. It yields the protein CASSEGGTAYEQYF.

The rearrangement uses TRBV5-5 and TRBJ2-7, with 8 bases lining up with TRBD2. This CDR3 contains 13 residues. V was clipped by 2 bases and J by 11 bases; unmatched bases: 9. Germline V gene data show CDR1 as SGHKS and CDR2 as YYEKEE (reference sequence). The DNA of the CDR3 is TGTGCCAGCAGCTTATCGGGGGGGACAACGGAGTACTTC. Protein sequence: CASSLSGGTTEYF.

The chain joins TRBV21-1 to TRBJ2-5. TRBV21-1 is marked as a pseudogene. The CDR3 length is 16 residues. CDR3 bases: TGTGCCAGCAACTACCTAAAGGGCAGATCCGCGGAGACCCAGTACTTC. This codes for CASNYLKGRSAETQYF.

This clone has a single count. The rearrangement uses TRBV29-1 and TRBJ2-1; a weak D match, TRBD1 (5 bases). The CDR3 consists of 15 residues. Germline values: CDR1 SQVTM, CDR2 ANQGSEA. V shed 1 base and J shed 3 bases, with 13 bases lying between them. CDR3 DNA sequence: TGCAGCGTTGAAGTCAGGGTGGGAATCTACAATGAGCAGTTCTTC. Encoded protein: CSVEVRVGIYNEQFF.

This clone was seen just once. The chain employs TRBV6-5 and TRBJ2-1; D is unclear. The CDR3 totals 14 residues. V lost 7 bases to trimming and J lost 1 base, with 11 bases between them. Germline V lookup: CDR1 MNHEY, CDR2 SVGAGI. CDR3 sequence (DNA): TGTGCCAGCACCTCGATGGGGTCCTACAATGAGCAGTTCTTC. As protein: CASTSMGSYNEQFF.

The CDR3 reads CATRLAAHLLVEQYF. Written as DNA, the CDR3 is TGTGCCACCAGACTAGCGGCACACTTATTAGTGGAGCAGTACTTC. The chain uses TRBV27 and TRBJ2-7; 9 positions agree with TRBD2. The germline gives CDR1 MNHEY, CDR2 SMNVEV (reference sequence). The CDR3 runs to 15 residues. Unmatched junction bases numbered 17, after V lost 10 bases and J lost 7 bases.

This chain's CDR3 is CASSLLGLAEQETQYF. Written as DNA, the CDR3 is TGTGCCAGCAGTTTATTGGGGCTAGCGGAACAAGAGACCCAGTACTTC. V and J are TRBV27 and TRBJ2-5; 7 positions agree with TRBD2. V trimming: 1 base; J trimming: 2 bases; junction bases outside the gene matches: 7. The CDR3 is made up of 16 amino acids. Germline CDR1 reads MNHEY; CDR2 reads SMNVEV (reference sequence).

The chain employs TRBV29-1 and TRBJ2-7, with 11 bases aligning to TRBD1. Per germline, CDR1 SQVTM and CDR2 ANQGSEA. The CDR3 spans 12 residues. The V segment lost 8 bases and the J segment 4 bases; nucleotides outside the gene matches: 4. The CDR3 is CSSRDRGYEQYF. The CDR3 DNA follows: TGCAGCAGCCGGGACAGGGGGTACGAGCAGTACTTC.

The rearrangement joins TRBV30 to TRBJ2-7; D ambiguous. CDR1 is GTSNPN, CDR2 SVGIG, per germline (reference sequence). Trimming took 0 bases from V and 0 from J, leaving 6 bases between them. CDR3 length equals 13 residues. The CDR3 loop reads CAWSVGISYEQYF. The CDR3 DNA reads TGTGCCTGGAGTGTAGGCATCTCCTACGAGCAGTACTTC.

V usage is TRBV6-5 and J usage is TRBJ1-1, with D hard to call. This CDR3 has 14 residues. V was pared by 1 base and J by 1 base, with 7 bases between. Germline V gives CDR1 MNHEY, CDR2 SVGAGI. This chain's CDR3 is CASSYFTGNTEAFF. The CDR3 nucleotides are TGTGCCAGCAGTTACTTCACTGGGAACACTGAAGCTTTCTTT.

This chain links TRBV27 with TRBJ2-7; TRBD2 aligns across 15 bases. Germline CDR1 MNHEY, CDR2 SMNVEV (reference sequence). This CDR3 spans 15 amino acids. Trimming removed 5 bases from V and 4 bases from J; junction bases left unmatched: 3. The CDR3, as DNA: TGTGCCAGCAGTCTTGGGACTAGCGGGAGGTACGAGCAGTACTTC. Translation gives CASSLGTSGRYEQYF.

CDR3 in amino acids: CAITEGRQGQDEQFF. The CDR3 DNA reads TGTGCCATCACCGAGGGGCGACAAGGGCAGGATGAGCAGTTCTTC. The chain employs TRBV10-3 and TRBJ2-1; the D call may be TRBD1 or TRBD2 (5 bases each). Germline lookup yields CDR1 ENHRY and CDR2 SYGVKD. V gave up 7 bases and J gave up 8 bases, with 21 bases separating them. The CDR3 runs 15 residues.

The chain carries TRBV5-1 and TRBJ2-3; D is possibly TRBD1 (6 bases). CDR1 SGHRS and CDR2 YFSETQ come from the germline V gene. The CDR3 has 15 amino acids. V was clipped by 2 bases and J by 0 bases, with 10 bases between them. CDR3 sequence (DNA): TGCGCCAGCAGCTTCCGACAGGCTAGCACAGATACGCAGTATTTT. Translated: CASSFRQASTDTQYF.

The chain has TRBV5-4 and TRBJ1-3, with a possible D match to TRBD1 (5 bases). Trimming cost V 4 bases and J 3 bases, with 11 bases left between them. There are 14 residues in the CDR3. Germline V gives CDR1 SGHNT, CDR2 YYREEE (reference sequence). The CDR3 DNA reads TGTGCCAGCAGCCCGGACACGGTTGGAAACACCATATATTTT. As protein: CASSPDTVGNTIYF.

The rearrangement links TRBV19 to TRBJ2-7; D gene unclear. The CDR3 is made up of 13 amino acids. Trimming left V 3 bases short and J 0 bases short, with 6 bases between. From germline, CDR1 is LNHDA and CDR2 SQIVND (reference sequence). This CDR3 reads CASSMFDSYEQYF. The CDR3 DNA sequence: TGTGCCAGTAGTATGTTCGACTCCTACGAGCAGTACTTC.

The rearrangement uses TRBV9 and TRBJ2-7; 9 bases align to TRBD1. With V trimmed by 2 bases and J by 3 bases, 3 bases remained unmatched. The CDR3 totals 14 residues. The germline V gene encodes CDR1 SGDLS and CDR2 YYNGEE. CDR3 bases: TGTGCCAGCAGCGTGGGACAGGGCTTCTACGAGCAGTACTTC. It codes for CASSVGQGFYEQYF.

The chain carries TRBV25-1 and TRBJ2-5; 9 bases line up with TRBD2. V shed 2 bases, J shed 4 bases, and the junction held 5 bases outside the gene matches. This CDR3 is 15 amino acids long. Germline values: CDR1 MGHDK, CDR2 SYGVNS. CDR3 DNA: TGTGCCAGCAGTGAAGCTAGCGGGATGGGAGAGACCCAGTACTTC. Its protein product is CASSEASGMGETQYF.

This clone occurred once. The gene calls are TRBV29-1 and TRBJ2-1; D call uncertain. CDR1 and CDR2 from the germline V gene are SQVTM and ANQGSEA. CDR3 length: 12 amino acids. Trimming pared 5 bases from V and 4 bases from J, leaving 9 bases between. The chain's CDR3 is CSVYLDYNEQFF. The CDR3 coding sequence is TGCAGCGTTTACCTAGATTACAATGAGCAGTTCTTC.